What follows is one T cell receptor (beta chain) and its context. Its antigen is still unknown. The donors gave bone marrow, and they were healthy. Primers for the PCR totalled 60 Vbeta and 13 Jbeta. In the original workflow: Later, 80 million or so unique TCR beta chains were counted in an analysis, and some 9.9 million of them were shared. Produced via immunoSEQ multiplex PCR; TCRdb's table is partial and in-frame only. The DNA gave D and trimming, while V, J and clone size come from that table. The sample contains approximately 160,000 clones, over 60% of which appear only once. This specimen comes from a study of cytomegalovirus exposure and HLA in healthy donors. Study-wide results and limits: Among the CMV-associated chains, three were confirmed in vitro as specific for CMV antigens. Information on immune exposure was restricted to one variable (CMV serostatus).

The clonotype was recovered from a male donor in good health and CMV-seronegative. The sequencing sample was made of PBMCs.

CDR3 DNA sequence: TGTGCCATCAGTGACCCGTTTTCCGGGAGGTACAATGAGCAGTTCTTC. It is translated as CAISDPFSGRYNEQFF. The gene calls are TRBV10-3 and TRBJ2-1, with 7 positions matching TRBD2. The CDR3 contains 16 residues. CDR1 and CDR2 (germline): ENHRY, SYGVKD. J was trimmed by 4 bases and V by 3 bases; bases with no gene match: 9.